A single sample is the source of the 25 T cell receptor beta chains below, sequenced in a study of cytomegalovirus exposure and HLA in healthy donors. Data came from immunoSEQ multiplex PCR; TCRdb stores just in-frame clones and leaves some out. Found here are around 200,000 clones, about 80% of them singletons; the top ten hold approximately 3%. The sample taken for sequencing was PBMCs. These receptors were obtained from a woman younger than 30 in good health and CMV-seropositive.

The V call is TRBV6-1, the J call TRBJ1-5; 7 positions match TRBD1. V was pared by 7 bases and J by 0 bases, with 6 bases of the junction left unmatched. This CDR3 region has 15 residues. CDR1 and CDR2 (germline): MNHNS, SASEGT. The CDR3, as DNA: TGTGCCAGCAAGGGGACAGTAGATAGCAATCAGCCCCAGCATTTT. Translation gives CASKGTVDSNQPQHF.

In its sample, this clone was seen a few times. The CDR3 loop reads CASSPPSGGGSTDTQYF. In nucleotides, the CDR3 is TGTGCCAGCAGCCCCCCTAGCGGGGGGGGGAGCACAGATACGCAGTATTTT. The V gene is TRBV2, the J gene TRBJ2-3; 12 bases line up with TRBD2. CDR1 and CDR2 from the germline V gene are SNHLY and FYNNEI. Germline trimming cut 6 bases from V and 0 bases from J; bases unmatched to any gene: 7. This CDR3 has 17 amino acids.

The chain links TRBV4-1 to TRBJ1-2, with 12 bases matching TRBD1. Germline V gene data show CDR1 as MGHRA and CDR2 as YSYEKL. With V trimmed by 6 bases and J by 7 bases, 9 bases remained unmatched. The CDR3 runs 15 residues. CDR3 sequence: CASRPPGQGARGYTF. DNA for the CDR3: TGCGCCAGCAGGCCTCCGGGACAGGGGGCGCGTGGCTACACCTTC.

J is TRBJ1-2 and V is TRBV15; 7 nucleotides align to TRBD1. The CDR3 spans 14 residues. With 3 bases clipped from V and 2 bases from J, the junction kept 3 bases outside the gene matches. Looked up from germline, CDR1 is LNHNV and CDR2 is YYDKDF (reference sequence). The CDR3 DNA reads as TGTGCCACCAGCAGGGGGACAGCAAACTATGGCTACACCTTC. This sequence encodes CATSRGTANYGYTF.

The chain combines TRBV13 with TRBJ2-3, with D unclear. Germline V gene lookup returns CDR1 PRHDT and CDR2 FYEKMQ (reference sequence). V lost 2 bases, J lost 8 bases, and 23 bases lay in between. The CDR3 covers 17 residues. CDR3 nucleotides: TGTGCCAGCAGCTTATGGTCCGAGGTTCGGCCCATGGCTACGCAGTATTTT. Translation gives CASSLWSEVRPMATQYF.

The chain recombines TRBV10-3 with TRBJ1-6; no clear D. This CDR3 region has 14 residues. The V end was cut by 3 bases, the J end by 9 bases, with 12 bases between. Looked up from germline, CDR1 is ENHRY and CDR2 is SYGVKD. The CDR3 DNA reads TGTGCCATCAGTGATCCTCCCGCGGGTTCACCCCTCCACTTT. Encoded protein: CAISDPPAGSPLHF.

This clone showed up just once. The J gene is TRBJ1-5, the V gene TRBV6-1, with D maybe TRBD1 (5 bases). CDR1 is MNHNS and CDR2 is SASEGT in the germline V gene. V was trimmed by 3 bases and J by 4 bases, leaving 13 bases between them. The CDR3 totals 15 residues. CDR3 sequence (DNA): TGTGCCAGCAGTGATTCAGCGGGGGGTAATCAGCCCCAGCATTTT. This gives the protein CASSDSAGGNQPQHF.

The chain uses TRBV7-6 and TRBJ2-3; 11 nucleotides match TRBD2. Trimming cost V 5 bases and J 6 bases; bases outside gene matches: 7. Germline assignment: CDR1 SGHVS and CDR2 FNYEAQ. CDR3 size: 15 residues. The CDR3 nucleotides are TGTGCCAGCAGCCTAATAGCGGGGGGGCCGGATACGCAGTATTTT. Its protein product is CASSLIAGGPDTQYF.

This sequence joins TRBV2 and TRBJ2-1, with a tentative D call TRBD1 (5 bases). Germline V CDR1 and CDR2: SNHLY, FYNNEI. The CDR3 is made up of 15 amino acids. Trimming took 4 bases from V and 4 from J, leaving 14 bases between them. CDR3 sequence (DNA): TGTGCCAGCAGTGTCCTCAGGGCAGGGTACAATGAGCAGTTCTTC. Protein product: CASSVLRAGYNEQFF.

The V gene is TRBV5-1, the J gene TRBJ1-1, with 8 bases aligning to TRBD1. CDR1 is SGHRS, CDR2 YFSETQ, per germline. The CDR3 is 15 residues long. V shed 4 bases, J shed 0 bases, and the junction held 5 bases outside the gene matches. CDR3 protein: CASSTDRAMNTEAFF. The CDR3 region has the DNA TGCGCCAGCAGCACGGACAGGGCAATGAACACTGAAGCTTTCTTT.

The rearrangement joins TRBV13 to TRBJ1-5; no definite D call. This CDR3 comprises 14 residues. Germline assignment: CDR1 PRHDT and CDR2 FYEKMQ (reference sequence). V shed 2 bases and J shed 6 bases, with 11 bases lying between them. The DNA of the CDR3 is TGTGCCAGCAGCTTATCCCCCGGGAGTCAGCCCCAGCATTTT. Residues: CASSLSPGSQPQHF.

The chain has TRBV5-1 and TRBJ2-1; 9 positions agree with TRBD2. Germline V lookup: CDR1 SGHRS, CDR2 YFSETQ. V trimming: 4 bases; J trimming: 5 bases; junction bases outside the gene matches: 10. This CDR3 spans 16 amino acids. The CDR3 loop reads CASSRRLAEQNNEQFF. For the CDR3, the DNA is TGCGCCAGCAGCCGGAGACTAGCGGAACAGAACAATGAGCAGTTCTTC.

The chain has TRBV29-1 and TRBJ2-3; 7 nucleotides agree with TRBD1. CDR3 length: 13 residues. Germline-derived CDR1 and CDR2 are SQVTM and ANQGSEA. The ends lost 6 bases at V and 6 bases at J; junction bases unmatched: 9. The CDR3 DNA is TGCAGCGTGGCAAGGGGGCCGGCTGATACGCAGTATTTT. Its translation is CSVARGPADTQYF.

The CDR3 here is CASSSGGTGKRSNEKLFF. The CDR3 DNA sequence: TGTGCCAGCAGCTCTGGCGGGACAGGGAAGAGGTCTAATGAAAAACTGTTTTTT. This chain links TRBV7-9 with TRBJ1-4, with 9 bases fitting TRBD1. The germline CDR1 and CDR2 sequences are SEHNR and FQNEAQ (reference sequence). V dropped 4 bases and J dropped 3; count of bases not matched to a gene: 12. CDR3 length equals 18 residues.

This chain joins TRBV2 and TRBJ1-6; D is undetermined. CDR1 SNHLY and CDR2 FYNNEI come from the germline V gene. This CDR3 is built from 16 residues. Trimming pared 4 bases from V and 0 bases from J, leaving 10 bases between. The CDR3 DNA reads TGTGCCAGCAGTGTAGAGGCCAGCTCCTATAATTCACCCCTCCACTTT. It specifies CASSVEASSYNSPLHF.

The genes are TRBV4-3 and TRBJ2-7; 12 bases map to TRBD2. The germline CDR1 and CDR2 sequences are LGHNA and YSLEER. The CDR3 is 18 amino acids. J gave up 4 bases and V 4 bases, and 14 bases lay outside the gene matches. CDR3 nucleotides: TGCGCCAGCAGCCCCGGGGTGCTAGCGGGGGGGGCAGGGTACGAGCAGTACTTC. This codes for CASSPGVLAGGAGYEQYF.

The V call is TRBV29-1, the J call TRBJ2-1, with 7 bases fitting TRBD2. The CDR3 runs 12 residues. The germline CDR1 and CDR2 sequences are SQVTM and ANQGSEA. The V gene end was trimmed by 8 bases and the J gene end by 3 bases; junction bases not matched to a gene: 4. The CDR3 reads CSLGGYYNEQFF. In DNA, the CDR3 is TGCAGCCTCGGGGGGTACTACAATGAGCAGTTCTTC.

As concerns this clone: In the same sample, other DNA sequences code for this CDR3. The chain carries TRBV7-3 and TRBJ1-1; the D is unclear. The length of the CDR3 is 13 residues. Germline values: CDR1 SGHTA, CDR2 FQGTGA. V lost 1 base and J 5 bases, leaving 8 bases between the germline ends. The CDR3 spells CASSLKGGTEAFF. CDR3 nucleotide sequence: TGTGCCAGCAGCTTAAAGGGAGGTACTGAAGCTTTCTTT.

This chain links TRBV29-1 with TRBJ2-1; D might be TRBD1 (5 bases). V lost 7 bases, J lost 6 bases, and 13 bases lay in between. The germline CDR1 and CDR2 sequences are SQVTM and ANQGSEA. The CDR3 is 12 amino acids. The CDR3 bases are TGCAGCGACCGACAGAGGAGCAATGAGCAGTTCTTC. This gives the protein CSDRQRSNEQFF.

For this clone: Germline and junction disagree at one end, which may indicate a read error. The V gene is TRBV5-1, the J gene TRBJ2-7; D possibly corresponds to TRBD1 (5 bases). Looked up from germline, CDR1 is SGHRS and CDR2 is YFSETQ. This CDR3 contains 13 residues. CDR3 amino acids: CASRFQGGYEQYF. The CDR3 region has the DNA TGCGCCAGCCGCTTCCAGGGCGGCTACGAGCAGTACTTC.

V usage is TRBV4-1 and J usage is TRBJ1-1; D unclear. In germline, CDR1 is MGHRA, CDR2 YSYEKL. This CDR3 comprises 14 residues. The germline V and J ends were trimmed by 0 bases and 0 bases, with 5 bases remaining between them. Here the CDR3 DNA reads TGCGCCAGCAGCCAAGACAACATGAACACTGAAGCTTTCTTT. Residues: CASSQDNMNTEAFF.

V gene TRBV4-1 combines with J gene TRBJ2-1; D may be TRBD1 (6 bases). The V and J ends lost 1 base and 6 bases respectively, with 16 bases between them. The V gene's germline CDR1 is MGHRA and CDR2 YSYEKL. The CDR3 spans 16 residues. The DNA of the CDR3 is TGCGCCAGCAGCCAAGTTGGGCAGGGGTCTCGCAATGAGCAGTTCTTC. Translating gives CASSQVGQGSRNEQFF.

The V and J genes are TRBV6-5 and TRBJ2-2; 12 nucleotides line up with TRBD2. Losses at the gene ends were 4 bases for V and 6 bases for J; bases not matched to a gene: 3. The CDR3 totals 15 residues. Germline V CDR1 and CDR2: MNHEY, SVGAGI. Written as DNA, the CDR3 is TGTGCCAGCAGTTCCCTAGCGGGGGGGCCCGGGGAGCTGTTTTTT. This encodes CASSSLAGGPGELFF.

The V gene is TRBV7-8, the J gene TRBJ1-2; 8 bases align to TRBD1. V trimming: 0 bases; J trimming: 6 bases; junction bases outside the gene matches: 6. Germline assignment: CDR1 SGHVS and CDR2 FQNEAQ. This CDR3 comprises 15 residues. Here the CDR3 reads CASSLATRGLDGYTF. The CDR3 DNA sequence: TGTGCCAGCAGCTTAGCGACCAGGGGGCTGGATGGCTACACCTTC. The variable domain in full, with the rest retrieved from reference TRBV7-8 and TRBJ1-2, is GAGVSQSPRYKVAKRGQDVALRCDPISGHVSLFWYQQALGQGPEFLTYFQNEAQLDKSGLPSDRFFAERPEGSVSTLKIQRTQQEDSAVYLCASSLATRGLDGYTFGSGTRLTVV.

The rearrangement joins TRBV19 to TRBJ2-7, with D tentatively TRBD2 (5 bases). The CDR3 extends over 14 amino acids. Germline-derived CDR1 and CDR2 are LNHDA and SQIVND (reference sequence). V was shortened by 4 bases and J by 3 bases, with 13 bases between the two germline ends. The CDR3: CASSKADSFYEQYF. The CDR3 bases are TGTGCCAGTAGTAAAGCGGACTCATTCTACGAGCAGTACTTC.